A selection of T cell receptor beta chains follows, all from one sample in a study of read filtering for tumor transcriptome and immune sequencing. One entry per CDR3 protein results from TCRdb running MiXCR on the reads. Of about 130,000 distinct CDR3 sequences in the sample, less than 15% were seen once. The sequenced sample consisted of a population of CD138-negative cells sorted from bone marrow. These receptors were taken from a donor over 35 with multiple myeloma. Both conserved end residues are part of each CDR3. The D gene is left open where the match is weak. Rows may omit the clone size; those that give it use once, few, many or a size class.

clone_size | j_call | cdr3_length | v_call | d_call | cdr3_aa | cdr3_nt
few | TRBJ1-3 | 16 | TRBV6-1 | - | CASSEFDRTSGNTIYF | TGTGCCAGCAGTGAGTTTGACAGGACCTCTGGAAACACCATATATTTT
few | TRBJ2-4 | 16 | TRBV10-2 | - | CASSEEAGLAKNIRYF | TGCGCCAGCAGTGAGGAAGCGGGTCTAGCCAAAAACATTCGGTACTTC
many | TRBJ1-5 | 14 | TRBV15 | - | CATSTRGGNQPQHF | TGTGCCACCAGCACACGGGGGGGAAATCAGCCCCAGCATTTT
many | TRBJ2-3 | 16 | TRBV5-1 | TRBD1 | CASHVRDSYLTDTQYF | TGCGCCAGCCACGTGAGGGACAGCTATCTCACAGATACGCAGTATTTT
many | TRBJ2-3 | 15 | TRBV12-5 | TRBD2 | CASGSTSKGTDTQYF | TGTGCTAGTGGTTCGACTAGCAAGGGCACAGATACGCAGTATTTT
many | TRBJ2-5 | 12 | TRBV5-1 | - | CASSLEIETQYF | TGCGCCAGCAGCTTGGAGATAGAGACCCAGTACTTC
many | TRBJ2-7 | 14 | TRBV5-1 | - | CASSGRGGHIEQYF | TGCGCCAGCAGCGGGAGGGGGGGACATATCGAGCAGTACTTC
many | TRBJ2-1 | 13 | TRBV20-1 | - | CSARVGGNGEQFF | TGCAGTGCTAGAGTAGGGGGGAACGGTGAGCAGTTCTTC
many | TRBJ1-2 | 15 | TRBV7-8 | TRBD1 | CASSLGTGPSYGYTF | TGTGCCAGCAGCCTGGGGACAGGGCCCTCTTATGGCTACACCTTC
- | TRBJ1-1 | 18 | TRBV11-3 | - | CASSLTWQGLGWDTEAFF | TGTGCCAGCAGCTTGACCTGGCAGGGTCTAGGATGGGACACTGAAGCTTTCTTT
few | TRBJ2-2 | 17 | TRBV7-9 | - | CASSPPPGGPNTGELFF | TGTGCCAGCAGTCCGCCGCCTGGCGGACCCAACACCGGGGAGCTGTTTTTT
many | TRBJ2-1 | 19 | TRBV7-2 | TRBD2 | CASSRDIPLAGGPGDEQFF | TGTGCCAGCAGTCGGGACATTCCACTAGCGGGAGGGCCAGGGGATGAGCAGTTCTTC
medium-sized | TRBJ2-1 | 14 | TRBV5-1 | - | CASSLAANYNEQFF | TGTGCCAGCAGCTTAGCCGCGAACTACAATGAGCAGTTCTTC
- | TRBJ2-7 | 16 | TRBV11-2 | TRBD2 | CASRQTSGSIFDEQYF | TGTGCCAGCAGGCAGACTAGCGGGAGTATCTTCGACGAGCAGTACTTC
many | TRBJ2-7 | 13 | TRBV4-1 | - | CASSQPGGREQYF | TGCGCCAGCAGCCAGCCCGGAGGACGCGAGCAGTACTTC
many | TRBJ2-2 | 16 | TRBV19 | - | CASSIDLRIGGGELFF | TGTGCCAGTAGTATAGATCTCAGGATAGGAGGAGGGGAGCTGTTTTTT
many | TRBJ2-2 | 15 | TRBV3-1 | - | CASSQVGKGTGELFF | TGTGCCAGCAGCCAAGTGGGGAAGGGGACCGGGGAGCTGTTTTTT
many | TRBJ1-5 | 14 | TRBV6-1 | - | CASNLDATNQPQHF | TGTGCCAGCAACCTGGACGCGACTAATCAGCCCCAGCATTTT
many | TRBJ2-7 | 14 | TRBV16 | - | CASSQFTISYEQYF | TGTGCCAGCAGCCAATTTACCATTTCCTACGAGCAGTACTTC
many | TRBJ1-1 | 13 | TRBV20-1 | - | CSASVLGGTEAFF | TGCAGTGCTAGTGTGTTGGGGGGGACTGAAGCTTTCTTT
many | TRBJ2-1 | 16 | TRBV19 | TRBD2 | CASSVRLAATPNEQFF | TGTGCCAGTAGTGTACGACTAGCGGCTACACCCAATGAGCAGTTCTTC
many | TRBJ2-4 | 12 | TRBV7-2 | TRBD1 | CASSAPQGLPYF | TGTGCCAGCAGCGCACCACAGGGGCTACCGTACTTC
many | TRBJ2-2 | 17 | TRBV11-2 | - | CASSRREVGRGTGELFF | TGTGCCAGCAGCCGACGGGAAGTCGGTCGGGGCACCGGGGAGCTGTTTTTT
many | TRBJ1-5 | 13 | TRBV27 | - | CASSLTRGQPQHF | TGTGCCAGCAGTTTAACGCGGGGTCAGCCCCAGCATTTT
few | TRBJ2-5 | 13 | TRBV5-6 | - | CASSPTHQETQYF | TGTGCCAGCAGCCCCACCCACCAAGAGACCCAGTACTTC
- | TRBJ2-1 | 16 | TRBV28 | - | CASTTSHSTGGHEQFF | TGTGCCAGCACCACTTCCCATTCAACCGGGGGGCATGAGCAGTTCTTC
many | TRBJ1-1 | 15 | TRBV5-1 | - | CASSPGLGPTLEAFF | TGCGCCAGCAGCCCGGGACTAGGACCAACACTTGAAGCTTTCTTT
many | TRBJ1-2 | 16 | TRBV30 | - | CAWSGTTESLNYGYTF | TGTGCCTGGAGTGGTACTACAGAGTCGTTGAACTATGGCTACACCTTC
many | TRBJ2-1 | 14 | TRBV18 | - | CASSPAGSYNEQFF | TGTGCCAGCAGCCCGGCTGGGTCCTACAATGAGCAGTTCTTC
many | TRBJ1-1 | 15 | TRBV3-1 | TRBD1 | CASSPWDRGRTEAFF | TGTGCCAGCAGCCCCTGGGACAGGGGACGCACTGAAGCTTTCTTT
many | TRBJ1-5 | 16 | TRBV19 | - | CASSIDGQFSNQPQHF | TGTGCCAGTAGTATAGACGGACAGTTTAGCAATCAGCCCCAGCATTTT
many | TRBJ2-1 | 16 | TRBV10-3 | TRBD2 | CAISEFLAGDVDEQFF | TGTGCCATCAGTGAGTTTCTAGCGGGAGATGTGGATGAGCAGTTCTTC
- | TRBJ1-3 | 17 | TRBV6-6 | - | CASSYSTRTLGGNTIYF | TGTGCCAGCAGTTACTCGACCCGGACGCTCGGCGGAAACACCATATATTTT
many | TRBJ2-1 | 19 | TRBV3-1 | - | CASSQVVVGGIGTDNEQFF | TGTGCCAGCAGCCAAGTAGTGGTCGGAGGGATCGGTACTGACAATGAGCAGTTCTTC
many | TRBJ2-1 | 15 | TRBV30 | TRBD1 | CAWSVGTGGFNEQFF | TGTGCCTGGAGTGTGGGGACAGGGGGTTTCAATGAGCAGTTCTTC
many | TRBJ2-1 | 17 | TRBV6-2/TRBV6-3 | TRBD2 | CASSPMTSGKTYNEQFF | TGTGCCAGCAGCCCCATGACTAGCGGGAAGACCTACAATGAGCAGTTCTTC
few | TRBJ2-2 | 15 | TRBV15 | - | CATSRDPGATGELSF | TGTGCCACCAGCAGAGACCCGGGAGCCACCGGGGAGCTGTCTTTT
- | TRBJ2-7 | 16 | TRBV7-2 | TRBD2 | CASSLVRTTSGYEQYF | TGTGCCAGCAGCTTAGTAAGGACGACTAGCGGTTACGAGCAGTACTTC
many | TRBJ1-1 | 13 | TRBV25-1 | - | CASSVTRGTEAFF | TGTGCCAGCAGTGTTACACGAGGAACTGAAGCTTTCTTT
many | TRBJ1-6 | 15 | TRBV3-1 | TRBD1 | CASSLSLTGDSPLHF | TGTGCCAGCAGCCTTTCCCTGACAGGGGATTCACCCCTCCACTTT
- | TRBJ2-2 | 15 | TRBV5-1 | - | CASSLTGPNTGELFF | TGCGCCAGCAGCTTGACTGGGCCTAACACCGGGGAGCTGTTTTTT
many | TRBJ1-1 | 12 | TRBV5-1 | TRBD1 | CASSLGQGKAFF | TGCGCCAGCAGCTTGGGACAGGGCAAAGCTTTCTTT
many | TRBJ2-1 | 18 | TRBV6-2/TRBV6-3 | TRBD2 | CASSHFAVAGASSDEQFF | TGTGCCAGCAGCCACTTTGCCGTAGCGGGAGCCTCCAGCGATGAGCAGTTCTTC